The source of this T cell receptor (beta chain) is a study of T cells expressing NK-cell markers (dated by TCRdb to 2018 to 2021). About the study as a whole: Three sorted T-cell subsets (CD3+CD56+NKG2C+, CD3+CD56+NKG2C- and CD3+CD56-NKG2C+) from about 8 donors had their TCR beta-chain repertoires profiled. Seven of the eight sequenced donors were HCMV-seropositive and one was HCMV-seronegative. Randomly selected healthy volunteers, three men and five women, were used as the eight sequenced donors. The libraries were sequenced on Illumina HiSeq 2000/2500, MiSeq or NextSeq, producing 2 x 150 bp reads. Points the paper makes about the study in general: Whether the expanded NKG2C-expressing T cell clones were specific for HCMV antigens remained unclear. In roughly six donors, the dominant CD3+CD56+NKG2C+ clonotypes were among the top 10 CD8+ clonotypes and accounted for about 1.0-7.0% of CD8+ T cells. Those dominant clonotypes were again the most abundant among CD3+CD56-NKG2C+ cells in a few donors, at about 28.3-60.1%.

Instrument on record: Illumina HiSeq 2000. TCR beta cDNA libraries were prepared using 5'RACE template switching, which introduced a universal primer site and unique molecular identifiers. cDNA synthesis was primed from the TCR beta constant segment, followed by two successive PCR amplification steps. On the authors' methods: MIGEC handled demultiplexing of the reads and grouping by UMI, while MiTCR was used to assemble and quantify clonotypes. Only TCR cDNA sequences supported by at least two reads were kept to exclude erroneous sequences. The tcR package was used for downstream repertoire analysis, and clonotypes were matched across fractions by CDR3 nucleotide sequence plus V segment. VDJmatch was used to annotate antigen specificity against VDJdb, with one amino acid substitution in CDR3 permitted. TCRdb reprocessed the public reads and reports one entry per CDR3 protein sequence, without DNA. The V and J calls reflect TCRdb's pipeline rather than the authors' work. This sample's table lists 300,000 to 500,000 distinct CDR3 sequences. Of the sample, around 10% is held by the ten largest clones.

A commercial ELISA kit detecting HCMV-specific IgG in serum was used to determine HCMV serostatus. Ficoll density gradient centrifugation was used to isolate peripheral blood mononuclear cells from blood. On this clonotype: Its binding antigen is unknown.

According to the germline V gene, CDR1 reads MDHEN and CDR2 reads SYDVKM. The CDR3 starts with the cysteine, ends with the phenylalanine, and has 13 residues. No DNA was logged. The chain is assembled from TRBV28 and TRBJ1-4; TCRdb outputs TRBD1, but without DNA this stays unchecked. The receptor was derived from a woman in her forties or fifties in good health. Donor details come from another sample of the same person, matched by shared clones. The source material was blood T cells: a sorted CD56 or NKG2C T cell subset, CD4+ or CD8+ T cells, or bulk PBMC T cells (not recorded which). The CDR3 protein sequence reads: CASIRDRGKKLFF.